This TCR beta chain was recovered during a study of blood T cell repertoires in COVID-19. The wider study: There were acute and convalescent COVID-19 samples, and they came from the United States, Italy and Spain.

Participant-reported clinical history was the basis for cohort assignment. Participants in the exposed group had met a COVID-19 case in the 2 weeks before joining the study. The J segment lost 5 bases and the V segment lost 3 bases, leaving 8 bases of the junction unmatched. CDR3 length: 16 residues. Germline V gene data show CDR1 as SGDLS and CDR2 as YYNGEE. Methods used by the authors: Reference gene primer amplification in the assay estimated nucleated cell counts. The method was immunoSEQ multiplex PCR; TCRdb's version includes in-frame clones alone and lacks a portion of them. V and J calls and clone size follow that table, whereas D and trimming were derived from the DNA. Of 350,000 to 500,000 clones listed, approximately 90% are singletons.

The TCR comes from a woman under 30 who had been exposed to COVID-19. Sequencing was performed on PBMCs or T cells enriched from blood (not recorded which). V is TRBV9 and J is TRBJ1-5, with 10 bases matching TRBD1. This chain's CDR3 is CASSGPGTGVDQPQHF. Here the CDR3 DNA reads TGTGCCAGCAGCGGCCCCGGGACAGGGGTGGATCAGCCCCAGCATTTT.